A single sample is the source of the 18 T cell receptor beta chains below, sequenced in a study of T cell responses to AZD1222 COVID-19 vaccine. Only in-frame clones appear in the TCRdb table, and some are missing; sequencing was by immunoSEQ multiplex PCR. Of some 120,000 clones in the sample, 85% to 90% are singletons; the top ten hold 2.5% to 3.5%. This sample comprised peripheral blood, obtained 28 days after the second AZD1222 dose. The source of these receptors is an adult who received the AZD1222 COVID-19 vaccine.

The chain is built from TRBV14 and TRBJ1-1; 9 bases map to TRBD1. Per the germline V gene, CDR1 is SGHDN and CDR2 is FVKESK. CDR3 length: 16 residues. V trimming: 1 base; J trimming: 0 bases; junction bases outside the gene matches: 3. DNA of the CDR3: TGTGCCAGCAGCCAAGGGGGACAGGGATTGAACACTGAAGCTTTCTTT. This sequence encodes CASSQGGQGLNTEAFF.

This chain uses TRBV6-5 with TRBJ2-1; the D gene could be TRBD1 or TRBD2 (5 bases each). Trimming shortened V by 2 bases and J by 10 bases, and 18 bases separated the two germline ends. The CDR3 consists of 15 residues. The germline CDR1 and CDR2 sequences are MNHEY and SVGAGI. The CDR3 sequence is CASSYRASSGGEQFF. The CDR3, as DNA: TGTGCCAGCAGTTACCGGGCTAGCTCTGGGGGAGAGCAGTTCTTC.

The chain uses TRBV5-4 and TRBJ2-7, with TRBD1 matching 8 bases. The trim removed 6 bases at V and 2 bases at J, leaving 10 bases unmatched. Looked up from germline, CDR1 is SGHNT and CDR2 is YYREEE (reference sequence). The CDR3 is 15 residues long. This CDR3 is CASTRDRGTTYEQYF. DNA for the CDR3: TGTGCCAGCACACGCGACAGGGGAACTACCTACGAGCAGTACTTC.

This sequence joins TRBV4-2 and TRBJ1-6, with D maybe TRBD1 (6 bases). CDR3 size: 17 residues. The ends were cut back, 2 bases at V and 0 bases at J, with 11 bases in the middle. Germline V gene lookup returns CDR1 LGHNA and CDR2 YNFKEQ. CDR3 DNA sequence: TGTGCCAGCAGCCAAAGGTTAGGGGGCTCCTATAATTCACCCCTCCACTTT. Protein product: CASSQRLGGSYNSPLHF.

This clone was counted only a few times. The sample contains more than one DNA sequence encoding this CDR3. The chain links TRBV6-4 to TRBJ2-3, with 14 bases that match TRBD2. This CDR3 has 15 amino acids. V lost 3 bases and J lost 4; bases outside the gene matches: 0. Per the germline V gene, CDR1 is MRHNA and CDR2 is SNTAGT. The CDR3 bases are TGTGCCAGCAGTGAGACTAGCGGGGGGGCAGATACGCAGTATTTT. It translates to CASSETSGGADTQYF.

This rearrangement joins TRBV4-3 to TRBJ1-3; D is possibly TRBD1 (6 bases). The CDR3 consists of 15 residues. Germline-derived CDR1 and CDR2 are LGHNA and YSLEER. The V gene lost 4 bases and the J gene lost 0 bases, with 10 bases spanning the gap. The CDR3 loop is CASSRKGGSGNTIYF. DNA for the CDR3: TGCGCCAGCAGCCGGAAAGGGGGCTCTGGAAACACCATATATTTT.

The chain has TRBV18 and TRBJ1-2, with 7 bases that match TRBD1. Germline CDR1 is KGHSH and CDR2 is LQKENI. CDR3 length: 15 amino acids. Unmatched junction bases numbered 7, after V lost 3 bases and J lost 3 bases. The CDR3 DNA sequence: TGTGCCAGCTCACCGCAGGGGGACACCTACTATGGCTACACCTTC. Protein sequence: CASSPQGDTYYGYTF.

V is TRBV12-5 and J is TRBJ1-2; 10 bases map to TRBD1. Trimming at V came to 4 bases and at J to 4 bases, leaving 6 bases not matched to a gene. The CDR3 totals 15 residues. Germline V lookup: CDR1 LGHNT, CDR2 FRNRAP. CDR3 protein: CASGSGQGGIYGYTF. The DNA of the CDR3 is TGTGCTAGTGGTTCCGGACAGGGGGGTATCTATGGCTACACCTTC.

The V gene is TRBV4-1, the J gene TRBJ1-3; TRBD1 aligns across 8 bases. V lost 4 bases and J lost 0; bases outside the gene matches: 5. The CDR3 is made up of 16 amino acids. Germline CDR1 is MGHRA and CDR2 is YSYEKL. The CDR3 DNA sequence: TGCGCCAGCAGCCTCTTCGGGACAGGCTCTGGAAACACCATATATTTT. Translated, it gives CASSLFGTGSGNTIYF.

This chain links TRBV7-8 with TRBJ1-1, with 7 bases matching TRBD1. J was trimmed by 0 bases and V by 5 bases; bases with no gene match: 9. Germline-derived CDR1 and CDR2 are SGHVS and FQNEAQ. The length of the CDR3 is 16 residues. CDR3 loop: CASSPVVGGVNTEAFF. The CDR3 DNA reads TGTGCCAGCAGCCCAGTGGTAGGGGGCGTGAACACTGAAGCTTTCTTT.

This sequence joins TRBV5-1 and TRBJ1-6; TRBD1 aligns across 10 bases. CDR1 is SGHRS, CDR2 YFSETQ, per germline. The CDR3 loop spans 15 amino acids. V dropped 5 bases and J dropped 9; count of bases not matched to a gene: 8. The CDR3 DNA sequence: TGCGCCAGCAGGGAAGGCGGGACAGGGGTTTCACCCCTCCACTTT. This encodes CASREGGTGVSPLHF.

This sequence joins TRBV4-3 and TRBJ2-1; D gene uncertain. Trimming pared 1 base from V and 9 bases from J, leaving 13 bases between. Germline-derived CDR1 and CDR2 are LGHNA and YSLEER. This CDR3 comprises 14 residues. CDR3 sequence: CASSQVGSLGEQFF. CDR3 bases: TGCGCCAGCAGCCAAGTTGGCAGCTTAGGTGAGCAGTTCTTC.

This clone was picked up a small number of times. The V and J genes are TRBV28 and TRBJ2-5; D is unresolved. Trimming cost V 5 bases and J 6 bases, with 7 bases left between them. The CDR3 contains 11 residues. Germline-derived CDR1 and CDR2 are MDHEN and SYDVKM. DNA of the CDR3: TGTGCCAGCAGTCCTCTACAGACCCAGTACTTC. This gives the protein CASSPLQTQYF. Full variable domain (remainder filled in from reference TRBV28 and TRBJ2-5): DVKVTQSSRYLVKRTGEKVFLECVQDMDHENMFWYRQDPGLGLRLIYFSYDVKMKEKGDIPEGYSVSREKKERFSLILESASTNQTSMYLCASSPLQTQYFGPGTRLLVL.

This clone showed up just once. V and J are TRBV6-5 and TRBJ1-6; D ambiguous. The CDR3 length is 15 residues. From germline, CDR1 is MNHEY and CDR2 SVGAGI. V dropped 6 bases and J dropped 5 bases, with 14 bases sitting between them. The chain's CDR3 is CASSPSGGNNSPLHF. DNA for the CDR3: TGTGCCAGCAGCCCATCAGGAGGGAATAATTCACCCCTCCACTTT.

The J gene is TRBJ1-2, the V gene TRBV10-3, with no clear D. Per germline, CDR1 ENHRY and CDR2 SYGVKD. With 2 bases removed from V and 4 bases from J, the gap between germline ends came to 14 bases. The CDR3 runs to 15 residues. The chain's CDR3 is CAISETAVSFYGYTF. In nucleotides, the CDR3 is TGTGCCATCAGTGAGACAGCCGTGTCCTTCTATGGCTACACCTTC.

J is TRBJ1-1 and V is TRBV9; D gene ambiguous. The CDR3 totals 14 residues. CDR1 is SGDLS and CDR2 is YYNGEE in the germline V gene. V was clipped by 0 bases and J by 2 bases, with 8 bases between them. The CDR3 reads CASSVVKANTEAFF. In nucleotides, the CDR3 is TGTGCCAGCAGCGTAGTTAAGGCTAACACTGAAGCTTTCTTT.

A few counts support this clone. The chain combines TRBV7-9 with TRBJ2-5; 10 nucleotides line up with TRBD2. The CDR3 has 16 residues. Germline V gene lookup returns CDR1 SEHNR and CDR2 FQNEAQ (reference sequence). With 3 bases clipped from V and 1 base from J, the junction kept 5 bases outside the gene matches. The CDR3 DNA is TGTGCCAGCAGCTTGTATCTAGCGGGGGTCCAAGAGACCCAGTACTTC. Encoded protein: CASSLYLAGVQETQYF.

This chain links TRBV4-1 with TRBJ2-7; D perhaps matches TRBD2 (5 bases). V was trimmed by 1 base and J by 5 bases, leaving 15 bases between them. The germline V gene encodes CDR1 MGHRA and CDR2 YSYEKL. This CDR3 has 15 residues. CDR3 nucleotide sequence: TGCGCCAGCAGCCAAGGGACTCAGAATCCCCACGAGCAGTACTTC. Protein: CASSQGTQNPHEQYF.